This T cell receptor beta chain was sequenced in a study of OX40 agonist ivuxolimab in advanced cancers. Background on the study: It was permissible to have had prior anti-PD-1, anti-PD-L1 or anti-CTLA-4 therapy, and about 40% had some.

Autoimmune disease history or systemic immunosuppression barred patients. About this clone: Its antigen is currently unknown.

TCRdb keeps only in-frame clones here, not all; method: immunoSEQ multiplex PCR. This sample has roughly 65,000 clones, with 90% found just once. Broader study findings: Nonresponders included some who also had low normalized T-cell clonal expansion. What antigens the expanded peripheral T cells recognized was never established.

This specimen was CD4+ or CD8+ T cells sorted from blood, taken in a trial of the OX40 agonist ivuxolimab. The receptor comes from an adult with an advanced solid tumor such as melanoma, head and neck, liver or kidney cancer.

The CDR3 bases are TGTGCCAGCAGTGTAAGGGACAGAGGAGCTTTCTTT. Its protein product is CASSVRDRGAFF. The chain joins TRBV2 to TRBJ1-1; 7 bases line up with TRBD1. V shed 4 bases and J 10 bases; nucleotides not matched to a gene: 6. CDR3 length equals 12 residues. CDR1 SNHLY and CDR2 FYNNEI come from the germline V gene.